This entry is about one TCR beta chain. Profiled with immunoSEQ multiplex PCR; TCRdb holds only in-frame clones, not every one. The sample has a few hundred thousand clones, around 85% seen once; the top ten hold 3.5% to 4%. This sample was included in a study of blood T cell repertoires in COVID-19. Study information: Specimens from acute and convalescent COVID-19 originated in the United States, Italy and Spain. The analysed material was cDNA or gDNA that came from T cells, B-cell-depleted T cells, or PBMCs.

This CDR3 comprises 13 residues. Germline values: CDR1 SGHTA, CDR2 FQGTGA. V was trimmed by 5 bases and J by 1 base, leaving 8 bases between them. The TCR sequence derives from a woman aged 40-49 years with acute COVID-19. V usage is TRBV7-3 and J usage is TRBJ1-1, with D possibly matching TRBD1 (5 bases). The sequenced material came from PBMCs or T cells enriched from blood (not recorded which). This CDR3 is CASSTGQNTEAFF. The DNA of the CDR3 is TGTGCCAGCAGCACCGGACAGAACACTGAAGCTTTCTTT.